What follows is one TCR beta chain and its context. Its antigen is undetermined. The sample comes from a study of cytomegalovirus exposure and HLA in healthy donors. Study results and limitations: A later analysis linked a missense variant in DCLRE1C to the trimming of TCR beta V and J genes.

The CDR3 spans 15 residues. Germline CDR1 SGHAT, CDR2 FQNNGV. Trimming took 0 bases from V and 5 from J, leaving 13 bases between them. The study ran its PCR with 60 Vbeta and 13 Jbeta primers. Profiling relied on immunoSEQ multiplex PCR, and the TCRdb table lists in-frame clones only, not all of them. Among roughly 120,000 clones listed, roughly 82% were seen once. This chain uses TRBV11-2 with TRBJ1-2; perhaps TRBD1 as D (5 bases). The origin of this receptor is a male donor in good health and CMV-seropositive. Sequenced input: PBMCs. As DNA, the CDR3 is TGTGCCAGCAGCTTAGATGGGGGGTCATGGTATGGCTACACCTTC. It specifies CASSLDGGSWYGYTF.